The 6 T cell receptor beta chains below come from one sample, sequenced in a study of CD8+ T cells in alopecia areata (dated by TCRdb to 2016 to 2019). Libraries were built with the immunoSEQ multiplex PCR assay. To provide template for TCR sequencing, every sample had RNA extracted and reverse transcribed into cDNA. This is the immuneACCESS table as TCRdb keeps it, with only in-frame sequences that have V and J called. A part of the clones is gone; compared with another copy, unresolved V genes explain less than half, and the rest is unexplained. This sample lists 150,000 to 200,000 clones; 50% to 70% were detected once. About 0.94% of the sample is taken by the ten largest. The label giving this sample's time point can be read as: more than three weeks on oral tofacitinib. In the paper's terms, the treatment or condition label means: oral pan-JAK inhibitor, 5-10 mg twice daily. The sample was CD4+ T cells sorted from blood, taken at week 4, from a patient treated with tofacitinib. The receptors here all came from a human donor with alopecia areata.

The chain is built from TRBV29-1 and TRBJ2-5, with D perhaps TRBD1 (6 bases). There are 12 residues in the CDR3. Trimming pared 7 bases from V and 2 bases from J, leaving 11 bases between. Germline-derived CDR1 and CDR2 are SQVTM and ANQGSEA. The CDR3 DNA is TGCAGCGGCTCTCAGGGGCAAGAGACCCAGTACTTC. Its translation: CSGSQGQETQYF.

V is TRBV7-6 and J is TRBJ1-5, with TRBD1 matching over 7 bases. The CDR3 runs to 15 residues. CDR1 SGHVS and CDR2 FNYEAQ come from the germline V gene. The ends lost 4 bases at V and 1 base at J; junction bases unmatched: 4. In DNA, the CDR3 is TGTGCCAGCAGCTCCCACAGGGGAAGCAATCAGCCCCAGCATTTT. Amino acids: CASSSHRGSNQPQHF.

J is TRBJ1-4 and V is TRBV5-6; D not certain. The CDR3 has 15 amino acids. V lost 3 bases, J lost 4 bases, and 13 bases lay in between. Germline V gene sequence: CDR1 SGHDT, CDR2 YYEEEE. CDR3 sequence: CASSSTGKINEKLFF. The CDR3 region has the DNA TGTGCCAGCAGCTCAACCGGGAAGATTAATGAAAAACTGTTTTTT.

The chain carries TRBV5-1 and TRBJ1-5, with D tentatively TRBD1 (5 bases). Germline V lookup: CDR1 SGHRS, CDR2 YFSETQ. V was trimmed by 2 bases and J by 4 bases, leaving 10 bases between them. The length of the CDR3 is 14 residues. CDR3 nucleotides: TGCGCCAGCAGCTTTGGGGGTGATAATCAGCCCCAGCATTTT. This gives the protein CASSFGGDNQPQHF.

Points on this clone: One end of the junction is discordant with germline, which a read error may explain. This chain joins TRBV7-7 and TRBJ2-1; maybe TRBD1 (6 bases). The CDR3 covers 13 residues. Germline lookup yields CDR1 SSHAT and CDR2 FNYEAQ (reference sequence). The CDR3, as DNA: TGTGCTAGCAGCACCGACAGGATCAATGAGCAGTTCTTC. Translating gives CASSTDRINEQFF.

This chain links TRBV30 with TRBJ1-1; the D is unclear. Germline V lookup: CDR1 GTSNPN, CDR2 SVGIG (reference sequence). V lost 3 bases and J lost 1, with 3 bases in between. This CDR3 contains 11 residues. CDR3 nucleotides: TGTGCCTGGAGGAAGAACACTGAAGCTTTCTTT. This gives the protein CAWRKNTEAFF.